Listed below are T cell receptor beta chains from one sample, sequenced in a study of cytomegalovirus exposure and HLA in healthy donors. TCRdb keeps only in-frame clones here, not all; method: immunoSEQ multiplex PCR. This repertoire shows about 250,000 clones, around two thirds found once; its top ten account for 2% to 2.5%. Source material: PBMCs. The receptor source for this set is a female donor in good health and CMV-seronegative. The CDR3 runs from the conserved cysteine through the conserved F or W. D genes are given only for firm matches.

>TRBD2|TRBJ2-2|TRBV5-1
CASSPLAGADGELFF
TGCGCCAGCAGCCCACTAGCGGGAGCGGACGGGGAGCTGTTTTTT
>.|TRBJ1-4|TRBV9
CASSVDGGEKLFF
TGTGCCAGCAGCGTAGACGGGGGAGAAAAACTGTTTTTT
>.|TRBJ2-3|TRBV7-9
CASSQTTSTDTQYF
TGTGCCAGCAGCCAGACTACGAGCACAGATACGCAGTATTTT
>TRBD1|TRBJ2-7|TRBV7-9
CASSPGDRVGEQYF
TGTGCCAGCAGCCCCGGGGACAGGGTGGGCGAGCAGTACTTC
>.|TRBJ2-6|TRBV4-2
CASSQEGAWGANVLTF
TGTGCCAGCAGCCAAGAAGGGGCGTGGGGGGCCAACGTCCTGACTTTC
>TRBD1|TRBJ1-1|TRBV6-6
CASSTGAEAFF
TGTGCCAGCAGCACAGGGGCTGAAGCTTTCTTT
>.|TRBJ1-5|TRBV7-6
CASSLGSDQPQHF
TGTGCCAGCAGCTTAGGGTCGGATCAGCCCCAGCATTTT
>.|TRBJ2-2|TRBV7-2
CASSSTGELFF
TGTGCCAGCAGCTCAACCGGGGAGCTGTTTTTT
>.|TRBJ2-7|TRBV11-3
CASSPRSGSYEQYF
TGTGCCAGCAGCCCTAGATCGGGCTCCTACGAGCAGTACTTC
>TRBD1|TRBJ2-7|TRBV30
CASTDRGYEQYF
TGTGCCTCCACGGACAGGGGTTACGAGCAGTACTTC
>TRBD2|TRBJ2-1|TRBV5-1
CASSQGLAGKFF
TGCGCCAGCAGTCAAGGACTAGCGGGAAAGTTCTTC
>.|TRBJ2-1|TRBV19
CASSGQTNEQFF
TGTGCCAGTAGCGGACAGACCAATGAGCAGTTCTTC
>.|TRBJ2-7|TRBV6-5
CASSYFAGAHYEQYF
TGTGCCAGCAGTTACTTTGCGGGGGCCCACTACGAGCAGTACTTC
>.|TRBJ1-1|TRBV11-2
CASSLDVRTSEAFF
TGTGCCAGCAGCTTAGATGTAAGGACTTCGGAGGCTTTCTTT
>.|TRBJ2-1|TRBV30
CAWGLYNEQFF
TGTGCCTGGGGGCTATACAATGAGCAGTTCTTC
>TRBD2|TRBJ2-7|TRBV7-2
CASSTSGGRNEQYF
TGTGCCAGCAGCACCTCGGGCGGGAGGAACGAGCAGTACTTC
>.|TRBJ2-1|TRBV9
CASSSTFKGGNEQFF
TGTGCCAGTTCATCGACCTTTAAAGGGGGCAATGAGCAGTTCTTC
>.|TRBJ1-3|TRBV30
CAWSPLGRTIYF
TGTGCCTGGAGTCCCTTAGGGAGGACCATATATTTT
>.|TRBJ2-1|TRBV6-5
CASSSGTPYNEQFF
TGTGCCAGCAGTTCCGGGACTCCCTACAATGAGCAGTTCTTC
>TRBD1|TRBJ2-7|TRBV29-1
CSVEEWDRGREQYF
TGCAGCGTTGAAGAGTGGGACAGGGGGAGGGAGCAGTACTTC
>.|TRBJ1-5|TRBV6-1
CASSFEGGPQPQHF
TGTGCCAGCAGTTTCGAGGGTGGGCCTCAGCCCCAGCATTTT
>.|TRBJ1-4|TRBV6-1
CASRKGGTNEKLFF
TGTGCCAGCAGAAAGGGAGGGACTAATGAAAAACTGTTTTTT
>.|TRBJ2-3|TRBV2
CASLTRSTDTQYF
TGTGCCAGCCTCACTAGAAGCACAGATACGCAGTATTTT
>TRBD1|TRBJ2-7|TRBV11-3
CASGQGISYEQYF
TGTGCCAGCGGACAGGGGATCAGCTACGAGCAGTACTTC
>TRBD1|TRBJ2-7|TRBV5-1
CASSPDRDVYEQYF
TGCGCCAGCAGCCCGGACAGGGACGTCTACGAGCAGTACTTC
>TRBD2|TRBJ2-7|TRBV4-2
CASSQEVGLASYEQYF
TGTGCCAGCAGCCAAGAGGTTGGACTAGCGAGCTACGAGCAGTACTTC
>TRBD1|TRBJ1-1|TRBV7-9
CASSSGQRNTEAFF
TGTGCCAGCAGTTCGGGACAGCGAAACACTGAAGCTTTCTTT
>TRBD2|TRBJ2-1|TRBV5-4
CASSLSPSGSYNEQFF
TGTGCCAGCAGCTTGTCCCCTAGCGGGAGTTACAATGAGCAGTTCTTC
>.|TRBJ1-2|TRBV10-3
CAISPTQSYGYTF
TGTGCCATCAGTCCCACCCAGTCATATGGCTACACCTTC
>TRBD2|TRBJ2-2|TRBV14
CASSQVSAGGELFF
TGTGCCAGCAGCCAAGTCTCAGCGGGAGGGGAGCTGTTTTTT